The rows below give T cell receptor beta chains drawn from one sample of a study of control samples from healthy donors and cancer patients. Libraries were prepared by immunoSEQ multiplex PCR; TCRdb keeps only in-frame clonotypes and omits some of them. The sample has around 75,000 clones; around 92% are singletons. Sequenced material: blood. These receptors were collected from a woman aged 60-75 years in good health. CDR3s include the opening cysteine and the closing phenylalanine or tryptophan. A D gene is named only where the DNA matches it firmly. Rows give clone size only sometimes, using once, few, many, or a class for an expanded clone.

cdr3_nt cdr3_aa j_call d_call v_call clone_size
TGTGCCAGCTCCCCCCAAGAGACCCAGTACTTC CASSPQETQYF TRBJ2-5 NA TRBV18 NA
TGTGCCAGCTACCCGCAGGGGACCTTCGGTGGCTACACCTTC CASYPQGTFGGYTF TRBJ1-2 NA TRBV5-4 once
TGTGCCAGCAAAGTCTCCGGACTAGGTTACAATGAGCAGTTCTTC CASKVSGLGYNEQFF TRBJ2-1 TRBD2 TRBV7-9 NA
TGTGCCAGCAGTGAGTGGTGGGGGGGGAAATCACCCCTCCACTTT CASSEWWGGKSPLHF TRBJ1-6 NA TRBV6-1 NA
TGTGCCAGCAGCCAAGCAGGGGCTACCTACGAGCAGTACTTC CASSQAGATYEQYF TRBJ2-7 NA TRBV4-2 few
TGTGCCAGCAGCTTTATTTTCGGGGGAGCCTACGAGCAGTACTTC CASSFIFGGAYEQYF TRBJ2-7 NA TRBV5-4 NA
TGCGCCAGCAGCCAGGCCACCCAGGGGGTCCTCTACGAGCAGTACTTC CASSQATQGVLYEQYF TRBJ2-7 TRBD1 TRBV4-1 NA
TGTGCCAGCAGCTTTCGGGGGACTAATGAAAAACTGTTTTTT CASSFRGTNEKLFF TRBJ1-4 NA TRBV5-4 NA
TGTGCCAGCAAAAGAAGGAGACTAGCGGGAGGCACAGATACGCAGTATTTT CASKRRRLAGGTDTQYF TRBJ2-3 TRBD2 TRBV2 NA
TGTGCCAGCAGTTACTACACAGATACGCAGTATTTT CASSYYTDTQYF TRBJ2-3 NA TRBV7-2 NA
TGTGCCAGTAGTATCGGCGGGAATGGAAACAATGAGCAGTTCTTC CASSIGGNGNNEQFF TRBJ2-1 NA TRBV19 NA
TGTGCCAGCAGCGCCTGGAACAGGGGGCGGAACGGGGAGCTGTTTTTT CASSAWNRGRNGELFF TRBJ2-2 TRBD1 TRBV5-8 NA
TGTGCCAGCAGCCCCCGGCTCCTATGGGGGGGCAATGAGCAGTTCTTC CASSPRLLWGGNEQFF TRBJ2-1 TRBD2 TRBV5-8 NA
TGTGCCAGCAGCGTAGATTCGGCGGGGGGTGGCTATGGCTACACCTTC CASSVDSAGGGYGYTF TRBJ1-2 NA TRBV9 NA
TGCGCCAGCAGCTTGTACAGGGGAAATGAAAAACTGTTTTTT CASSLYRGNEKLFF TRBJ1-4 TRBD1 TRBV5-1 NA
TGTGCCAGCACCCGGACCGGGACAGGGTACCAAGAGACCCAGTACTTC CASTRTGTGYQETQYF TRBJ2-5 TRBD1 TRBV7-3 NA
TGCGCCAGCAGACACAACCGGGAGGTGTCCACAGATACGCAGTATTTT CASRHNREVSTDTQYF TRBJ2-3 TRBD2 TRBV5-1 NA
TGTGCCAGCAGTCCAGGGACAGCCCACGAGCAGTACTTC CASSPGTAHEQYF TRBJ2-7 TRBD1 TRBV12-3/TRBV12-4 NA
TGTGCCAGCAGCTTGGGGCGGGCAACTAATGAAAAACTGTTTTTT CASSLGRATNEKLFF TRBJ1-4 NA TRBV5-8 few
TGTGCCAGCAGCTTAGGACGCGGGGCTTACAATGAGCAGTTCTTC CASSLGRGAYNEQFF TRBJ2-1 NA TRBV7-9 NA
TGTGCCAGCTCACCTAGACAGGGAAATCAGCCCCAGCATTTT CASSPRQGNQPQHF TRBJ1-5 TRBD1 TRBV18 once
TGTGCCAGTGGCCGGACTAGCAGATCCTACGAGCAGTACTTC CASGRTSRSYEQYF TRBJ2-7 TRBD2 TRBV7-2 NA
TGTGCCAGCAGCCAAGGGGACAATGAGCAGTTCTTC CASSQGDNEQFF TRBJ2-1 NA TRBV11-1 NA
TGTGCCAGCAGTTACTCGGACAGGGGGGGATACGAGCAGTACTTC CASSYSDRGGYEQYF TRBJ2-7 TRBD1 TRBV6-5 NA
TGTGCCAGCAGTAAGTGGCGCAATGAGCAGTTCTTC CASSKWRNEQFF TRBJ2-1 NA TRBV7-2 NA
TGTGCCAGTAGTACCATCCACAGGGGGCGAGAGGAAGAGACCCAGTACTTC CASSTIHRGREEETQYF TRBJ2-5 TRBD1 TRBV19 NA
TGTGCCAGCAGTTGGACAGGGGGGGAGGGAAAACTGTTTTTT CASSWTGGEGKLFF TRBJ1-4 TRBD1 TRBV28 NA
TGTGCCAGTAGTGGTGGCGGTCTTCAGCCCCAGCATTTT CASSGGGLQPQHF TRBJ1-5 NA TRBV19 NA
TGTGCCAGCAGCGGCGGGACAGGGGGGTATCAGCCCCAGCATTTT CASSGGTGGYQPQHF TRBJ1-5 TRBD1 TRBV9 NA
TGTGCCACCAGCGGGACTAGCGGGAGGATGGATGAGCAGTTCTTC CATSGTSGRMDEQFF TRBJ2-1 TRBD2 TRBV24-1 NA
TGTGCCAGCAGTCAGCCAACTCTGGTGGCAACACCCCTCCACTTT CASSQPTLVATPLHF TRBJ1-6 NA TRBV28 NA
TGTGCCAGTAGTATTGATGCCAGGTTAGCCACTGAAGCTTTCTTT CASSIDARLATEAFF TRBJ1-1 NA TRBV19 NA
TGTGCCAGCACCGGGGGCTACAACTATGGCTACACCTTC CASTGGYNYGYTF TRBJ1-2 NA TRBV28 NA
TGTGCCAGCTCCATCGACAGTAATAGCAATCAGCCCCAGCATTTT CASSIDSNSNQPQHF TRBJ1-5 NA TRBV28 NA
TGTGCCAGCAGTACTTACGGCGAGCAGTACTTC CASSTYGEQYF TRBJ2-7 NA TRBV7-8 once
TGCGCCAGCAGCCAAGATTTAGCGGGGGCCTACAATGAGCAGTTCTTC CASSQDLAGAYNEQFF TRBJ2-1 TRBD2 TRBV4-1 NA
TGTGCCAGCAGCTTGGCCGCAATGATAGCCAAAAACATTCAGTACTTC CASSLAAMIAKNIQYF TRBJ2-4 NA TRBV11-2 NA
TGTGCCAGCAGCCGAGAATGGTTCGAGCAGTACTTC CASSREWFEQYF TRBJ2-7 NA TRBV3-1/TRBV3-2 NA
TGTGCCAGCAGCCGAGGGGCTGGGGCCAACGTCCTGACTTTC CASSRGAGANVLTF TRBJ2-6 NA TRBV3-1/TRBV3-2 NA
TGTGCCATCCTGGGGCGGGGGGAACGCGAGCAGTACTTC CAILGRGEREQYF TRBJ2-7 TRBD2 TRBV10-3 NA
TGTGCCAGCTCACCGGGACAGGGGGCGCAGAACACTGAAGCTTTCTTT CASSPGQGAQNTEAFF TRBJ1-1 TRBD1 TRBV18 NA
TGCGCCAGCAGCTCCCAGGGGACCGGGGCCAACGTCCTGACTTTC CASSSQGTGANVLTF TRBJ2-6 NA TRBV5-1 NA
TGTGCCAGCAGTTGGAGGGATGAGCAGTTCTTC CASSWRDEQFF TRBJ2-1 NA TRBV28 NA
TGTGCCAGCAGCCCCGGGGGCTACTATGGCTACACCTTC CASSPGGYYGYTF TRBJ1-2 NA TRBV6-1 NA
TGCAGCGTTGAAGATCGGGGACAGGCGGGCGTCACCTTC CSVEDRGQAGVTF TRBJ1-2 TRBD1 TRBV29-1 NA
TGCGCCAGCAGGCGAAGTTGGGGGGAAAGTTACGAGCAGTACTTC CASRRSWGESYEQYF TRBJ2-7 NA TRBV5-1 NA
TGTGCCACGACAGGGCGGGCTAATGAAAAACTGTTTTTT CATTGRANEKLFF TRBJ1-4 TRBD1 TRBV2 NA
TGTGCCAGCAGTTTTCCCCGGCAGGGGGCCTTCTTT CASSFPRQGAFF TRBJ1-1 TRBD1 TRBV28 NA
TGCAGTGAACAGGAGAACACTGAAGCTTTCTTT CSEQENTEAFF TRBJ1-1 NA TRBV20-1 NA
TGTGCCTGGAGTTCACCTGGGTCCACAGATACGCAGTATTTT CAWSSPGSTDTQYF TRBJ2-3 NA TRBV30 NA
TGTGCCATCAGTGAGTCGTCGGGACAGGGGTTTCACGAGCAGTACTTC CAISESSGQGFHEQYF TRBJ2-7 TRBD1 TRBV10-3 NA
TGTGCCAGCTCGAGGACAGGGACGATTTATGGCTACACCTTC CASSRTGTIYGYTF TRBJ1-2 TRBD1 TRBV19 NA
TGTGCCAGCAGCTTGACAGTCTCTGGAAACACCATATATTTT CASSLTVSGNTIYF TRBJ1-3 NA TRBV7-9 NA
TGCGCCAGCAGCCCTGGTAGTTGGTCAACTAATGAAAAACTGTTTTTT CASSPGSWSTNEKLFF TRBJ1-4 NA TRBV5-1 NA